A single T cell receptor (beta chain) is shown here with its context. Its antigen remains unknown. The data stem from a study of monozygotic twins with cystic fibrosis. The data were produced by immunoSEQ multiplex PCR, yet TCRdb's version contains in-frame clones alone and is incomplete. The sample has 15,000 to 20,000 clones; around 97% are singletons. CDR3 size: 14 residues. CDR1 and CDR2 (germline): SEHNR, FQNEAQ (reference sequence). Trimming cost V 5 bases and J 4 bases; bases outside gene matches: 4. Whole-study findings and limits: Clonality was generally low (median approximately 0.0094), higher in the most severe patients. Unrelated CF individuals shared fewer identical clonotypes than monozygotic CF twins. V usage most resembled the co-twin in 13 of 16 pairs.

The chain couples TRBV7-9 to TRBJ1-4; 7 bases match TRBD1. Sequenced sample: blood. This clonotype was obtained from a woman under 40 with cystic fibrosis. Here the CDR3 DNA reads TGTGCCAGCAGCCAGGGACAGATTAATGAAAAACTGTTTTTT. Its translation is CASSQGQINEKLFF.